This TCR beta chain was profiled in a study of T cell changes during pregnancy in multiple sclerosis. Per the germline V gene, CDR1 is SGHRS and CDR2 is YFSETQ. The CDR3 covers 17 residues. Between the trimmed V and J ends, which lost 4 bases and 0 bases, there was a span of 14 bases. Sequencing was performed with immunoSEQ multiplex PCR; in TCRdb, only in-frame clones are kept and a portion is missing. The table shows around 44,000 clones, with about 92% occurring only once. The chain is built from TRBV5-1 and TRBJ1-6, with D unresolved. This specimen was CD8+ T cells from peripheral blood mononuclear cells, taken in the first trimester of pregnancy. This TCR came from a female donor with multiple sclerosis, enrolled in a pregnancy study. The CDR3 sequence: CASSPSAVSSYNSPLHF. CDR3 nucleotides: TGCGCCAGCAGCCCCTCGGCGGTAAGCTCCTATAATTCACCCCTCCACTTT.